The T cell receptor (beta chain) under discussion was sequenced for a study of T-cell memory formation after mild COVID-19. Germline trimming cut 4 bases from V and 6 bases from J; bases unmatched to any gene: 9. The CDR3 is made up of 15 amino acids. Germline V lookup: CDR1 SNHLY, CDR2 FYNNEI. TCRdb ran MiXCR on the 5' RACE reads and lists one entry per CDR3 protein. The sample consists of hundreds of thousands of distinct CDR3 sequences, about 16% of them appearing once. The chain links TRBV2 to TRBJ2-7, with 10 bases aligning to TRBD1. This clonotype originated in a man younger than 35 who had mild COVID-19 (a few samples of this study predate the infection). Cell type and time point are not known. What was sequenced was PBMCs or a T cell subset sorted from them (not recorded which). This CDR3 reads CASSAMGQGFSEQYV. The CDR3 region has the DNA TGTGCCAGCAGTGCGATGGGACAGGGGTTCTCCGAGCAGTACGTC.